The 18 T cell receptor beta chains reported below all come from one sample, sequenced in a study of blood T cells in healthy people across ages. Combining a sample-barcoded 5' primer with a J-beta primer mix, a second PCR ran for roughly 7 to 12 cycles. TCRdb used MiXCR to reprocess the 5' RACE reads, holding one entry per CDR3 protein. The sample lists hundreds of thousands of distinct CDR3 sequences, roughly 25% occurring once. These data were likewise used in another study, on T cells of mothers and their children.

Sequencing input: blood. The source of these receptors is a boy aged 5 to 17 in good health.

This clonotype was seen repeatedly, ten times or more. The chain joins TRBV29-1 to TRBJ2-5, with D possibly matching TRBD1 (6 bases). The CDR3 has 14 residues. The germline gives CDR1 SQVTM, CDR2 ANQGSEA. V lost 5 bases to trimming and J lost 5 bases, with 18 bases between them. CDR3 nucleotides: TGCAGCGTTTTCGGGACATATGATGGGGAGACCCAGTACTTC. Translating gives CSVFGTYDGETQYF.

This chain uses TRBV20-1 with TRBJ1-3, with 10 bases identical to TRBD1. The V gene end was trimmed by 3 bases and the J gene end by 4 bases; junction bases not matched to a gene: 3. Looked up from germline, CDR1 is DFQATT and CDR2 is SNEGSKA (reference sequence). CDR3 length equals 14 residues. The CDR3 coding sequence is TGCAGTGCTAGCCTGGGACAGGGGGGAAACACCATATATTTT. Translating it yields CSASLGQGGNTIYF.

This CDR3 reads CASSGGDRDSPLHF. The CDR3 DNA reads TGTGCCAGCAGCGGGGGGGACAGAGATTCACCCCTCCACTTT. The rearrangement links TRBV5-6 to TRBJ1-6, with 7 bases fitting TRBD1. Losses at the gene ends were 4 bases for V and 8 bases for J; bases not matched to a gene: 6. The germline gives CDR1 SGHDT, CDR2 YYEEEE. The CDR3 is made up of 14 amino acids.

This clonotype was seen only once. This rearrangement joins TRBV20-1 to TRBJ2-4; TRBD1 aligns across 7 bases. Germline V CDR1 and CDR2: DFQATT, SNEGSKA (reference sequence). The CDR3 totals 16 residues. The V and J ends lost 6 bases and 0 bases, in that order; junction bases with no gene match: 11. The CDR3 loop is CSAGGRDTLAKNIQYF. CDR3 sequence (DNA): TGCAGTGCAGGGGGCCGGGATACATTAGCCAAAAACATTCAGTACTTC.

This chain connects TRBV10-3 to TRBJ1-1; TRBD1 aligns across 9 bases. V lost 6 bases and J lost 11; bases outside the gene matches: 13. The CDR3 is made up of 14 amino acids. From germline, CDR1 is ENHRY and CDR2 SYGVKD. CDR3 in amino acids: CAIRETGTGPGAFF. The DNA of the CDR3 is TGTGCCATCAGAGAAACCGGGACAGGGCCGGGGGCTTTCTTT.

The J gene is TRBJ1-1, the V gene TRBV7-8, with 8 bases lining up with TRBD1. Losses at the gene ends were 7 bases for V and 6 bases for J; bases not matched to a gene: 7. The CDR3 is 13 residues long. CDR1 SGHVS and CDR2 FQNEAQ come from the germline V gene. CDR3 sequence (DNA): TGTGCCAGCACCGAAAGGGACAGGCCTGAAGCTTTCTTT. This translates into CASTERDRPEAFF.

The rearrangement uses TRBV7-9 and TRBJ2-2; no reliable D call. The V gene's germline CDR1 is SEHNR and CDR2 FQNEAQ (reference sequence). V lost 2 bases and J 6 bases, leaving 13 bases between the germline ends. The CDR3 has 15 amino acids. As DNA, the CDR3 is TGTGCCAGCAGCTTACTCTCCCTCGTCCCCGGGGAGCTGTTTTTT. Protein sequence: CASSLLSLVPGELFF.

The chain joins TRBV20-1 to TRBJ2-3; D remains ambiguous. V was clipped by 5 bases and J by 0 bases, with 15 bases between them. The CDR3 consists of 15 residues. CDR1 and CDR2 (germline): DFQATT, SNEGSKA (reference sequence). The CDR3 nucleotides are TGCAGTGCTTACAAGCGTCCCCGGAGCACAGATACGCAGTATTTT. Its protein product is CSAYKRPRSTDTQYF.

CDR3 sequence: CASSLVSHEQYF. Written as DNA, the CDR3 is TGCGCCAGCAGCTTAGTTTCCCACGAGCAGTACTTC. This sequence joins TRBV5-1 and TRBJ2-7; D unclear. The germline V and J ends were trimmed by 2 bases and 5 bases, with 8 bases remaining between them. The CDR3 sequence is 12 residues long. From germline, CDR1 is SGHRS and CDR2 YFSETQ.

This clonotype was recorded a few times. This chain links TRBV10-3 with TRBJ2-1, with unresolved D. The germline gives CDR1 ENHRY, CDR2 SYGVKD. V was clipped by 2 bases and J by 7 bases, with 3 bases between them. The CDR3 totals 11 residues. This chain's CDR3 is CAISERNEQFF. The DNA for the CDR3 is TGTGCCATCAGTGAGAGGAATGAGCAGTTCTTC.

V and J are TRBV13 and TRBJ1-1, with 8 positions matching TRBD1. The CDR3 is 14 amino acids. In germline, CDR1 is PRHDT, CDR2 FYEKMQ (reference sequence). The trim removed 5 bases at V and 6 bases at J, leaving 8 bases unmatched. The CDR3 reads CASSNSGGESEAFF. In DNA form, the CDR3 reads TGTGCCAGCAGCAATTCAGGGGGCGAATCTGAAGCTTTCTTT.

This chain uses TRBV7-3 with TRBJ2-5, with 7 bases fitting TRBD2. The J call is in doubt because the DNA end fits TRBJ2-1 better. CDR1 and CDR2 from the germline V gene are SGHTA and FQGTGA. This CDR3 comprises 17 residues. This CDR3 is CASSPRLGRGLLNEQFF. CDR3 nucleotides: TGTGCCAGCAGCCCCCGGCTTGGGAGGGGCCTTCTCAATGAGCAGTTCTTC.

The chain combines TRBV7-8 with TRBJ1-6; D ambiguous. CDR1 is SGHVS, CDR2 FQNEAQ, per germline. The CDR3 is made up of 12 amino acids. V shed 5 bases and J shed 8 bases, with 7 bases lying between them. The CDR3 region is CASSVSDSPLHF. CDR3 in DNA: TGTGCCAGCAGCGTATCTGATTCACCCCTCCACTTT.

The V call is TRBV12-3 or TRBV12-4, the J call TRBJ1-3; D might be TRBD1 (5 bases). V lost 3 bases to trimming and J lost 0 bases, with 21 bases between them. The CDR3 consists of 19 residues. The CDR3 DNA follows: TGTGCCAGCAGTTTCCGTCGACGCAGGGTGGGGAGCTCTGGAAACACCATATATTTT. It translates to CASSFRRRRVGSSGNTIYF.

The J gene is TRBJ2-1, the V gene TRBV12-5; D is perhaps TRBD2 (5 bases). CDR3 length equals 15 residues. V was pared by 1 base and J by 8 bases, with 15 bases between. Germline V gene data show CDR1 as LGHNT and CDR2 as FRNRAP. CDR3: CASGLARQLEYEQFF. Written as DNA, the CDR3 is TGTGCTAGTGGTTTGGCCCGCCAACTAGAATATGAGCAGTTCTTC.

A few counts support this clonotype. The V call is TRBV3-1, the J call TRBJ2-1; D unclear. The last part of the DNA fits TRBJ2-7 better; the J call may be wrong. The CDR3 has 12 amino acids. Germline V CDR1 and CDR2: LGHDT, YNNKEL (reference sequence). The CDR3 nucleotides are TGTGCCAGCAGCCAAAACTCCTTGGAGCAGTACTTC. This codes for CASSQNSLEQYF.

The chain links TRBV20-1 to TRBJ2-1, with TRBD2 matching over 16 bases. The CDR3 runs 18 residues. CDR1 and CDR2 from the germline V gene are DFQATT and SNEGSKA (reference sequence). Unmatched junction bases numbered 12, after V lost 4 bases and J lost 6 bases. The CDR3 is CSAKTGLAGGHMVNEQFF. CDR3 sequence (DNA): TGCAGTGCTAAAACGGGACTAGCGGGGGGGCACATGGTCAATGAGCAGTTCTTC.

The gene calls are TRBV12-3 or TRBV12-4 and TRBJ2-1; D not certain. The CDR3 runs 14 residues. The V end was cut by 5 bases, the J end by 8 bases, with 16 bases between. Here the CDR3 reads CASSPNQIMDEQFF. The CDR3 DNA reads TGTGCCAGCAGTCCCAACCAGATAATGGATGAGCAGTTCTTC.